Listed below are T cell receptor beta chains from one sample, sequenced in a study of shared clonotypes between healthy human individuals. Clones were sequenced by immunoSEQ multiplex PCR, and TCRdb holds only the in-frame ones, with some missing. The sample carries roughly 2.1 million clones, 90% to 95% recorded once. The specimen sequenced was naive CD8+ T cells from PBMCs. The source is a man aged 18 to 30 in good health. Some clones in this sample may be carry-over from other donors' samples. Each CDR3 is given with its conserved first and last residue. D genes are given only for firm matches. Where a row states a size, it is once, few, many or the class of an expanded clone; other rows omit it.

>-|TRBJ2-7|TRBD1|TRBV29-1
CSVEDRDRGPSYEQYF
TGCAGCGTTGAAGACCGGGACAGGGGACCCTCCTACGAGCAGTACTTC
>-|TRBJ2-7|-|TRBV11-1
CASSSYRFPPYEQYF
TGTGCCAGCAGCTCATACAGGTTCCCCCCCTACGAGCAGTACTTC
>-|TRBJ2-3|-|TRBV13
CASSFGRGSTDTQYF
TGTGCCAGCAGCTTCGGCAGGGGATCCACAGATACGCAGTATTTT
>-|TRBJ2-7|TRBD1|TRBV6-5
CATRDRGYEQYF
TGTGCCACCCGGGACAGGGGCTACGAGCAGTACTTC
>-|TRBJ1-4|-|TRBV4-1
CASSPYPGGGIVGPTNEKLFF
TGCGCCAGCAGCCCCTACCCGGGGGGGGGAATAGTTGGACCAACTAATGAAAAACTGTTTTTT
>-|TRBJ2-5|-|TRBV27
CASSTRTGKETQYF
TGTGCCAGCAGCACCCGGACTGGCAAAGAGACCCAGTACTTC
>-|TRBJ1-5|TRBD1|TRBV28
CASSQPGQGDQPQHF
TGTGCCAGCAGTCAACCGGGACAGGGTGATCAGCCCCAGCATTTT
>-|TRBJ2-5|-|TRBV5-6
CASSTGGYETQYF
TGTGCCAGCAGCACTGGGGGGTACGAGACCCAGTACTTC
>-|TRBJ2-5|-|TRBV2
CASSDPGGEETQYF
TGTGCCAGCAGTGATCCCGGGGGAGAAGAGACCCAGTACTTC
>-|TRBJ2-3|-|TRBV11-2
CASSLQADTQYF
TGTGCCAGCAGCCTCCAGGCAGATACGCAGTATTTT
>-|TRBJ2-1|-|TRBV19
CASSIDSGLHNEQFF
TGTGCCAGTAGTATTGATTCCGGGCTTCACAATGAGCAGTTCTTC
>-|TRBJ2-1|-|TRBV2
CASGLALNSYNEQFF
TGTGCCAGCGGTCTAGCGCTTAACTCCTACAATGAGCAGTTCTTC
>-|TRBJ2-1|-|TRBV4-1
CASSHNLAKPPHNEQFF
TGCGCCAGCAGCCATAACCTTGCTAAGCCACCTCACAATGAGCAGTTCTTC
>once|TRBJ2-2|-|TRBV7-8
CASSFSYKTGELFF
TGTGCCAGCAGCTTCTCCTATAAGACCGGGGAGCTGTTTTTT
>-|TRBJ2-6|-|TRBV18
CASSLTRDLPVVDLTF
TGTGCCAGCTCACTAACCCGGGACCTGCCGGTAGTGGACCTGACTTTC
>-|TRBJ2-4|-|TRBV15
CATSRVPSGGAGYF
TGTGCCACCAGCAGAGTCCCGTCGGGTGGGGCGGGGTACTTC